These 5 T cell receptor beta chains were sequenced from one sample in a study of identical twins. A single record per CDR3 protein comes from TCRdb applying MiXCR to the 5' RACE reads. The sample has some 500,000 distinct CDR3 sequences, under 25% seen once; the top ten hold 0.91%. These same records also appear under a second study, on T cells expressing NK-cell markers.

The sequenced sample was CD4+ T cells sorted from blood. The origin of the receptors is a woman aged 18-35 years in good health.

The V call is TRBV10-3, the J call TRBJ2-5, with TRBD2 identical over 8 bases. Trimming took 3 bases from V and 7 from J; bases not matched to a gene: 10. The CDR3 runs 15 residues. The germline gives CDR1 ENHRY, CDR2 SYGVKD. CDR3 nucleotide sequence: TGTGCCATCAGTGATTCGACTAGCGCCGTGGGGACCCAGTACTTC. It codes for CAISDSTSAVGTQYF.

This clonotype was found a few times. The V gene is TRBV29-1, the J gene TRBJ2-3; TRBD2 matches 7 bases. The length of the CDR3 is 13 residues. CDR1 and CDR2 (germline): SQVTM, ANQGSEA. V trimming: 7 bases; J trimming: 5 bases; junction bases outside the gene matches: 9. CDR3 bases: TGCAGCGCTTTAAGGGACTACCAAGATACGCAGTATTTT. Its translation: CSALRDYQDTQYF.

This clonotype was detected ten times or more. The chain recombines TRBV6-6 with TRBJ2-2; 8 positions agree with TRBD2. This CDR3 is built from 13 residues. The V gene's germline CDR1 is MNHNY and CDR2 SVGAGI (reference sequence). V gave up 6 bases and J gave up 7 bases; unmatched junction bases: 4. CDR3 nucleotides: TGTGCCAGCAGCCCGAGCGGGAGCGGGGAGCTGTTTTTT. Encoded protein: CASSPSGSGELFF.

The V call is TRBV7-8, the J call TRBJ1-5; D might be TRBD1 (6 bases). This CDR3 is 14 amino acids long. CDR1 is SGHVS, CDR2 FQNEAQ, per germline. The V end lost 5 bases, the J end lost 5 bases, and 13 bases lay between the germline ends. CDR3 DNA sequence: TGTGCCAGCAGCCCCCGGGACACCTATCAGCCCCAGCATTTT. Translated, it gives CASSPRDTYQPQHF. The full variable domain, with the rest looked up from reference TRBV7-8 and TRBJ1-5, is GAGVSQSPRYKVAKRGQDVALRCDPISGHVSLFWYQQALGQGPEFLTYFQNEAQLDKSGLPSDRFFAERPEGSVSTLKIQRTQQEDSAVYLCASSPRDTYQPQHFGDGTRLSIL.

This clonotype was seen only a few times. The CDR3 protein is CSARIGGHGIQYF. Written as DNA, the CDR3 is TGCAGTGCTAGAATCGGGGGGCATGGCATTCAGTACTTC. The V call is TRBV20-1, the J call TRBJ2-4; possible D gene TRBD2, 7 bases. The CDR3 runs to 13 residues. V lost 2 bases and J 9 bases, leaving 14 bases between the germline ends. Per germline, CDR1 DFQATT and CDR2 SNEGSKA (reference sequence).